This T cell receptor beta chain was sequenced during a study of Graves' ophthalmopathy and Graves' hyperthyroidism. Study-level results: Most expanded clonotypes in thyroid above 0.001 frequency also showed up in blood. A model built from 13 signatures distinguished ophthalmopathy from stable hyperthyroidism with approximately 89% sensitivity and about 80% specificity. The model flagged ophthalmopathy progression at over 60% sensitivity and nearly 75% specificity.

The study amplified TCR beta CDR3 regions using RNA transcripts. An opening RT-PCR round employed HTBI primers and preceded a second-round multiplex PCR. TCRdb passed the multiplex PCR reads through MiXCR, listing each CDR3 protein once. The sample holds around 170,000 distinct CDR3 sequences, less than 45% seen once. As regards this clonotype: The antigen is not known.

Pregnancy or lactation, uncontrolled infections and other autoimmune diseases were grounds for excluding patients. This CDR3 is built from 15 residues. V gave up 5 bases and J gave up 3 bases, with 16 bases separating them. The sequenced sample was peripheral blood. The gene calls are TRBV12-3 or TRBV12-4 and TRBJ2-5; TRBD1 or TRBD2 may be the D gene (5 bases each). The receptor was isolated from a woman aged 40 to 49 with Graves' ophthalmopathy. The CDR3 reads CASSPGTRSEETQYF. In nucleotides, the CDR3 is TGTGCCAGCAGTCCAGGGACCCGAAGTGAAGAGACCCAGTACTTC.